This note documents a single T cell receptor (beta chain) sequence. Sequencing was performed with immunoSEQ multiplex PCR; in TCRdb, only in-frame clones are kept and a portion is missing. The sample gives about 300,000 clones, around 92% of which show up once; less than 3.5% is in the top ten. Individuals drawn from 24 US areas were roughly 18 to 100 years old. Grouping used clinical history reported by participants in a survey and questionnaire. This specimen belongs to a study of blood T cell repertoires in COVID-19. The CDR3 covers 12 residues. Looked up from germline, CDR1 is KGHDR and CDR2 is SFDVKD. V gave up 1 base and J gave up 5 bases, with 4 bases separating them.

Material: PBMCs or T cells enriched from blood (not recorded which). The chain recombines TRBV24-1 with TRBJ1-2; no definite D call. This TCR was sampled from a woman aged 50 to 65 who had been exposed to COVID-19. In DNA form, the CDR3 reads TGTGCCACCAGTGATTTCGGGTATGGCTACACCTTC. Its translation is CATSDFGYGYTF.